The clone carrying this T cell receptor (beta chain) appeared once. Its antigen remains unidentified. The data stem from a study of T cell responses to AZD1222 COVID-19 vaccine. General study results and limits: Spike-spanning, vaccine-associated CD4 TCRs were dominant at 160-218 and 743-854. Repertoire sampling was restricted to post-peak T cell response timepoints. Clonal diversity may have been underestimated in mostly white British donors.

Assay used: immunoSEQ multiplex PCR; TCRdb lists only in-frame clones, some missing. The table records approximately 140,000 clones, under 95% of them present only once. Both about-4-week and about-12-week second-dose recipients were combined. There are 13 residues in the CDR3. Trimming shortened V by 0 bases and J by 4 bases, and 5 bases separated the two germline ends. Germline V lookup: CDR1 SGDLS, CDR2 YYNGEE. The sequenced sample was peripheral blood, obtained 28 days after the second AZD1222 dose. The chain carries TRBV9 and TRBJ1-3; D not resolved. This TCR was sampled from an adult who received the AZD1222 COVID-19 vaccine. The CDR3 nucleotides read TGTGCCAGCAGCGTAGGCCAGGGAAACACCATATATTTT. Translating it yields CASSVGQGNTIYF.